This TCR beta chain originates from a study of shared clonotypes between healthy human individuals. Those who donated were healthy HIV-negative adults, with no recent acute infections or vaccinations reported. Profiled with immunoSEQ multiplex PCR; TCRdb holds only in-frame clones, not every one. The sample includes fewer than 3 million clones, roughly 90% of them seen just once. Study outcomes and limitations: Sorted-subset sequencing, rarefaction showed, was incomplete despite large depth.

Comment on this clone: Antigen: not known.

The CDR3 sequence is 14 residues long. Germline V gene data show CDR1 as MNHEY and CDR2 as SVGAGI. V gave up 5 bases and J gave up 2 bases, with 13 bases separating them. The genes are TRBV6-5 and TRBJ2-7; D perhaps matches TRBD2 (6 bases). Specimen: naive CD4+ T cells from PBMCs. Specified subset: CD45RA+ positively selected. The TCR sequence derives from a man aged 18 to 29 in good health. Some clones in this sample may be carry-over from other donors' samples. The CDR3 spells CASSRRGTTYEQYF. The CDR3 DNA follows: TGTGCCAGCAGTCGCCGGGGGACCACCTACGAGCAGTACTTC.